Each of the 6 T cell receptor beta chains below was sequenced from the same sample in a study of CD8 T cells in Susac syndrome. An input of roughly 0.5 to 1 ug of RNA was subjected to reverse transcription using random hexamers. TCRdb fed the immunoSEQ multiplex PCR reads into MiXCR, producing one record per CDR3 protein. The sample holds roughly 150,000 distinct CDR3 sequences; 85% to 95% are singletons and the top ten take 0.15% to 0.2%. The sample was CD4+ T cells from PBMCs. The receptors derive from a human donor with Susac syndrome.

The V and J genes are TRBV20-1 and TRBJ2-3; D is unclear. This CDR3 spans 14 amino acids. Germline lookup yields CDR1 DFQATT and CDR2 SNEGSKA (reference sequence). Deletions cut 5 bases from V and 5 bases from J, with 17 bases between. CDR3 bases: TGCAGTGCTCTTGCTGACAACTCGAGAGATACGCAGTATTTT. Its translation is CSALADNSRDTQYF.

This clonotype showed up just once. The chain employs TRBV20-1 and TRBJ1-6; D remains ambiguous. The V gene's germline CDR1 is DFQATT and CDR2 SNEGSKA (reference sequence). The V end lost 3 bases, the J end lost 10 bases, and 13 bases lay between the germline ends. The CDR3 is made up of 13 amino acids. In DNA form, the CDR3 reads TGCAGTGCTAGGAGGGCAACCGTATCACCCCTCCACTTT. It is translated as CSARRATVSPLHF.

The genes are TRBV7-2 and TRBJ2-1, with 8 bases identical to TRBD2. The CDR3 extends over 16 amino acids. The V gene end was trimmed by 5 bases and the J gene end by 13 bases; junction bases not matched to a gene: 19. CDR1 is SGHTA and CDR2 is FQGNSA in the germline V gene. The CDR3 sequence: CASSIDRGGSPIRQFF. CDR3 in DNA: TGTGCCAGCAGCATCGACCGGGGGGGCTCCCCAATTCGACAGTTCTTC.

This chain uses TRBV29-1 with TRBJ2-5; the match to TRBD1 covers 7 bases. Germline V gives CDR1 SQVTM, CDR2 ANQGSEA. Trimming took 5 bases from V and 1 from J; bases not matched to a gene: 4. The CDR3 consists of 13 residues. CDR3: CSVYRQGQETQYF. The CDR3 nucleotides are TGCAGCGTTTATAGACAGGGCCAAGAGACCCAGTACTTC.

V and J are TRBV7-3 and TRBJ2-6; D is unclear. The CDR3 is made up of 17 amino acids. The V end lost 4 bases, the J end lost 2 bases, and 15 bases lay between the germline ends. Germline V CDR1 and CDR2: SGHTA, FQGTGA. CDR3 amino acids: CASSSPTALAGANVLTF. CDR3 coding DNA: TGTGCCAGCAGCTCTCCTACGGCCTTGGCTGGGGCCAACGTCCTGACTTTC.

A single count supports this clonotype. The chain is built from TRBV29-1 and TRBJ2-7; 8 nucleotides agree with TRBD1. The CDR3 length is 14 residues. V gave up 7 bases and J gave up 1 base; unmatched junction bases: 9. In germline, CDR1 is SQVTM, CDR2 ANQGSEA. The CDR3 region is CSDPGQGRSYEQYF. In DNA, the CDR3 is TGCAGCGACCCAGGACAGGGACGGTCCTACGAGCAGTACTTC.